This T cell receptor (beta chain) was recovered during a study of T cells in Graves' hyperthyroidism and ophthalmopathy. This clonotype was seen many times. Amplification of TCR beta CDR3 regions used RNA as the template. First-round RT-PCR with HTBI primers amplified the TCR CDR3 region. TCRdb passed the multiplex PCR reads through MiXCR, listing each CDR3 protein once. The data show 340,000 or so distinct CDR3 sequences, with roughly 21% seen just once and around 45% held by the top ten. J gave up 0 bases and V 3 bases, and 2 bases lay outside the gene matches. Per germline, CDR1 SGHRS and CDR2 YFSETQ. This CDR3 has 14 amino acids.

This chain connects TRBV5-1 to TRBJ1-1, with TRBD1 matching 7 bases. This clonotype was obtained from a woman aged 50 to 65 with Graves' hyperthyroidism. Sequenced: blood. CDR3 region: CASSWGQLNTEAFF. The CDR3 DNA sequence: TGCGCCAGCAGCTGGGGACAGTTGAACACTGAAGCTTTCTTT.